This T cell receptor beta chain was found in a study of patients and donors after allogeneic stem cell transplantation (dated by TCRdb to between 2020 and 2021). From the cysteine through the phenylalanine, the CDR3 covers 16 amino acids. The read is trimmed to its CDR3 DNA, 48 bases read in frame from base 1. From a lookup of the germline V gene, CDR1 and CDR2 are MNHEY and SVGAGI. Trimming at the junction amounts to 0 bases on V and 0 bases on J, and the germline ends lie 6 bases apart. Comments on this clonotype: Its antigen specificity is not known. Within one base of it there is no much larger clone, and no base qualities were kept.

Library creation used RT-PCR. The instrument given in TCRdb is NextSeq 550. TCRdb ran its own pipeline on the public reads, namely fastp trimming at Q25 and MiXCR clone calling, and kept in-frame beta chains. Each record represents a unique CDR3 protein, reported with the most common genes and DNA among its rows. In all, the sample holds approximately 200,000 distinct CDR3 sequences, and roughly an eighth of those were seen once. Around a tenth of the sample is taken by the ten largest. The sequence came from a human donor who was either an allogeneic HSCT recipient or a stem cell or donor lymphocyte infusion donor (not recorded which). It is not recorded whose cells these are; they may come from a transplant donor. The sample was blood, either unsorted or a sorted T cell fraction (not recorded which). The chain is assembled from TRBV6-5 and TRBJ1-6, with the D gene not clear enough to name. The bases are TGTGCCAGCAGTTACTCATCGGACTCCTATAATTCACCCCTCCACTTT. Its amino acids are CASSYSSDSYNSPLHF.